A selection of T cell receptor beta chains follows, all from one sample in a study of blood T cell repertoires in COVID-19. Libraries were prepared by immunoSEQ multiplex PCR; TCRdb keeps only in-frame clonotypes and omits some of them. The sample has some 14,000 clones; 65% to 85% are singletons. The sample taken for sequencing was peripheral blood. All receptors derive from a middle-aged man with active COVID-19. Both conserved end residues are part of each CDR3. A D gene is named only where the DNA matches it firmly. The size entry is marked missing in some rows and otherwise reads once, few, many or a size class.

clone_size j_call v_call d_call cdr3_nt cdr3_aa
once TRBJ2-1 TRBV7-9 TRBD2 TGTGCCAGCAGCTTACTAGCGGGAGGAGTGAGTGAGCAGTTCTTC CASSLLAGGVSEQFF
few TRBJ2-7 TRBV7-9 TRBD2 TGTGCCAGCAGGGAGACTAGCGGGAGTCACGAGCAGTACTTC CASRETSGSHEQYF
once TRBJ2-7 TRBV4-1 - TGCGCCAGCAGCCAAGATCCAGGCTTGTCCGAGCAGTACTTC CASSQDPGLSEQYF
- TRBJ2-3 TRBV25-1 - TGTGCCAGCAGTGAAGAACCCACAGGTACGCAGTATTTT CASSEEPTGTQYF
- TRBJ2-1 TRBV5-3 TRBD2 TGTGCCAGAAGGAAGGGGTGCGACGGGAGGGCCCTTGAGCAGTTCTTC CARRKGCDGRALEQFF
few TRBJ2-7 TRBV27 TRBD1 TGTGCCAGCAGTTCCGATATACAGGGGGCAGTCTACGAGCAGTACTTC CASSSDIQGAVYEQYF
once TRBJ1-1 TRBV2 - TGTGCCAGCAGGGACAGATACACTGAAGCTTTCTTT CASRDRYTEAFF
- TRBJ2-7 TRBV7-6 TRBD2 TGTGCCAGCAGCTTAGGGGGAGGGGCATCGGGCTACGAGCAGTACTTC CASSLGGGASGYEQYF
- TRBJ2-3 TRBV10-1 - TGCGCCAGCAGTGAGCAGGTAGACCTCACAGATACGCAGTATTTT CASSEQVDLTDTQYF
- TRBJ2-7 TRBV21-1 - TGTGCCAGCAGCAAAGGGTCGCTATGGCAGGGGGCTCACGAGCAGTACTTC CASSKGSLWQGAHEQYF
- TRBJ2-7 TRBV11-2 - TGTGCCAGCAGCTTAGTACAAAACTACGAGCAGTACTTC CASSLVQNYEQYF
- TRBJ2-1 TRBV7-9 TRBD2 TGTGCCAGCAGCTTAATAGGGACTAGCGGGAGGGAAAACTACAATGAGCAGTTCTTC CASSLIGTSGRENYNEQFF
- TRBJ1-1 TRBV14 TRBD1 TGTGCCAGCAGCCAAACTCGCGAGGGGGCAACTGAAGCTTTCTTT CASSQTREGATEAFF
medium-sized TRBJ2-3 TRBV28 TRBD1 TGTGCCAGCAGGACTGAGTCGGACAGGGACACAGATACGCAGTATTTT CASRTESDRDTDTQYF
- TRBJ1-1 TRBV2 - TGTGCCAGCAGGGGCCTCACTGAAGCTTTCTTT CASRGLTEAFF
- TRBJ1-5 TRBV19 - TGTGCCAGTAGCCTAGGACAGAACCAGGGTCAGCCCCAGCATTTT CASSLGQNQGQPQHF
- TRBJ2-3 TRBV5-6 - TGTGCCAGCAGCTTGGACGGGGGAGGCACAGATACGCAGTATTTT CASSLDGGGTDTQYF
few TRBJ1-6 TRBV30 - TGTGCTTCGTCACAAGGGAGCTCCTATAATTCACCCCTCCACTTT CASSQGSSYNSPLHF
- TRBJ1-5 TRBV7-8 TRBD1 TGTGCCAGCAGCTTAGTCGCGGGGACAGGGGGCTTTAGCAATCAGCCCCAGCATTTT CASSLVAGTGGFSNQPQHF
- TRBJ2-7 TRBV9 TRBD1 TGTGCCAGCAGCCCCTGGACAGGGGGCTTCGAGCAGTACTTC CASSPWTGGFEQYF
- TRBJ2-1 TRBV7-7 TRBD2 TGTGCTAGCAGCTTAGCACCTAGCGGGAGAGTTCATGAGCAGTTCTTC CASSLAPSGRVHEQFF
- TRBJ1-4 TRBV28 TRBD1 TGTGCCAGCAGCGAAGACAGGGGGGAAACTAATGAAAAACTGTTTTTT CASSEDRGETNEKLFF